The T cell receptor (beta chain) under discussion was sequenced for a study of breast tumors, draining lymph nodes, adjacent tissues. TCRdb itself ran the multiplex PCR reads through MiXCR, one entry per CDR3 protein. The top ten clones hold over 2% of a sample with 70,000 to 95,000 distinct CDR3 sequences, under 25% of them seen once. Study findings and constraints: Tumor and nontumor repertoires were significantly more similar in luminal-like than in basal-like breast cancer. Most tumor T cells seemingly derive from lymph node, then expand in tumor. Tumor TCR diversity was below lymph nodes but above nontumor tissue.

This clonotype was found many times. Its antigen is undetermined. Axillary draining lymph nodes of breast cancer patients supplied the node samples. CDR1 LNHDA and CDR2 SQIVND come from the germline V gene (reference sequence). The ends lost 6 bases at V and 7 bases at J; junction bases unmatched: 17. This CDR3 is 18 amino acids long. The chain employs TRBV19 and TRBJ2-1; TRBD2 matches 11 bases. The specimen was axillary lymph node tissue. The clonotype was recovered from a female donor with breast cancer. Some clones in this sample may be carry-over from other donors' samples. The CDR3 region has the DNA TGTGCCAGTAGACCGAAACTAGCGGGAGACCTCCGGGTAAATGAGCAGTTCTTC. As protein: CASRPKLAGDLRVNEQFF. Variable domain in full (rest from reference TRBV19 and TRBJ2-1): DGGITQSPKYLFRKEGQNVTLSCEQNLNHDAMYWYRQDPGQGLRLIYYSQIVNDFQKGDIAEGYSVSREKKESFPLTVTSAQKNPTAFYLCASRPKLAGDLRVNEQFFGPGTRLTVL.